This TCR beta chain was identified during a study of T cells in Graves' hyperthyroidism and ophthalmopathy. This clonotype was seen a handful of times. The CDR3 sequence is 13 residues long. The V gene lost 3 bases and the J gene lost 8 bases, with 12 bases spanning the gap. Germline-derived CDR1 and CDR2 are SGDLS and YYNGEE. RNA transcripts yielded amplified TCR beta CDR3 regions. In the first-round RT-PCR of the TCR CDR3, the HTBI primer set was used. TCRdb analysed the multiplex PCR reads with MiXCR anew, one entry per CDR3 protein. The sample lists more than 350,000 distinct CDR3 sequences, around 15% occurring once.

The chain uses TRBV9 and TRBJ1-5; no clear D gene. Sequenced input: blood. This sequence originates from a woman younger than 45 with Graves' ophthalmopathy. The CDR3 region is CASSAGPGKPQHF. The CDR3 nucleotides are TGTGCCAGCAGCGCTGGACCGGGGAAGCCCCAGCATTTT. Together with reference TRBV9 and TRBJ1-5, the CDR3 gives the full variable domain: DSGVTQTPKHLITATGQRVTLRCSPRSGDLSVYWYQQSLDQGLQFLIQYYNGEERAKGNILERFSAQQFPDLHSELNLSSLELGDSALYFCASSAGPGKPQHFGDGTRLSIL.